A single sample is the source of the 12 T cell receptor beta chains below, sequenced in a study of T-cell reconstitution after alpha-beta-depleted transplantation in children listed by TCRdb under 2016. This specimen's treatment or condition label, interpreted: allogeneic hematopoietic cell transplantation with graft depleted of TCRalphabeta T cells and CD19 B cells. The library came from PCR. The sequencing machine was an Illumina HiSeq 2500. Molecular barcoding was employed in the preparation of TCR libraries, with unique molecular identifiers being used to normalize TCRbeta repertoire quantification. Through fastp at Q25 and MiXCR, TCRdb rebuilt clones from the public reads, retaining in-frame beta chains. One record per CDR3 amino acid sequence lists the most common genes and DNA. The sample table lists 250,000 to 300,000 distinct CDR3 sequences, about 9.5% of them with a count of one. The top ten constitute roughly 7.1% of the sample.

Source: PBMCs, taken before TCRalphabeta/CD19-depleted stem cell transplant. The receptors were gathered from a boy younger than two with acute myeloid leukemia, due to receive a stem cell transplant.

This clonotype was picked up many times. V usage is TRBV7-6 and J usage is TRBJ1-2; D is ambiguous. This CDR3 region has 12 residues. Germline V gene sequence: CDR1 SGHVS, CDR2 FNYEAQ. Trimming cost V 1 base and J 8 bases, with 8 bases left between them. CDR3 protein: CASSLVFGGYTF. CDR3 sequence (DNA): TGTGCCAGCAGCTTAGTCTTTGGAGGCTACACCTTC.

This clonotype has only a few counts. The gene calls are TRBV27 and TRBJ1-2; unclear D gene. Trimming removed 6 bases at V and 3 bases at J, with 8 bases between. Looked up from germline, CDR1 is MNHEY and CDR2 is SMNVEV (reference sequence). The CDR3 has 12 amino acids. CDR3 protein: CASRVGDYGYTF. As DNA, the CDR3 is TGTGCCAGCAGGGTGGGAGACTATGGCTACACCTTC.

This clonotype appeared many times. The chain employs TRBV4-2 and TRBJ2-7, with D maybe TRBD2 (5 bases). The germline V and J ends were trimmed by 0 bases and 11 bases, with 23 bases remaining between them. The CDR3 is made up of 16 amino acids. Per the germline V gene, CDR1 is LGHNA and CDR2 is YNFKEQ. The CDR3 is CASSQDTWRTHSEKYF. The DNA for the CDR3 is TGTGCCAGCAGCCAAGATACGTGGAGGACCCACTCAGAGAAGTACTTC.

This clonotype was picked up many times. The rearrangement uses TRBV27 and TRBJ2-7; D not resolved. V lost 3 bases to trimming and J lost 1 base, with 10 bases between them. This CDR3 spans 14 amino acids. Germline loops: CDR1 MNHEY, CDR2 SMNVEV (reference sequence). CDR3: CASSFRSGSYEQYF. The CDR3 DNA is TGTGCCAGCAGTTTTCGGTCCGGGTCCTACGAGCAGTACTTC.

About this clonotype: One end of the junction varies from germline; a read error may be responsible. The rearrangement uses TRBV7-8 and TRBJ2-1; 9 bases map to TRBD2. Germline V gene lookup returns CDR1 SGHVS and CDR2 FQNEAQ. This CDR3 has 15 amino acids. CDR3 region: CASSSGTSSYNQQFF. The DNA of the CDR3 is TGTGCCAGCAGTTCCGGGACTAGCTCCTACAATCAGCAGTTCTTC.

This clonotype came up many times. This chain uses TRBV4-2 with TRBJ2-3, with 7 positions matching TRBD2. Germline V lookup: CDR1 LGHNA, CDR2 YNFKEQ. This CDR3 contains 21 residues. V lost 3 bases, J lost 0 bases, and 21 bases stayed unmatched. CDR3 coding DNA: TGTGCCAGCAGCCAGGCATCGACCCCGGGACTACCGAGCGGGAGCACAGATACGCAGTATTTT. Its protein product is CASSQASTPGLPSGSTDTQYF.

Many counts were recorded for this clonotype. The chain links TRBV7-2 to TRBJ1-5, with TRBD1 matching over 11 bases. J gave up 0 bases and V 9 bases, and 7 bases lay outside the gene matches. CDR1 SGHTA and CDR2 FQGNSA come from the germline V gene. The CDR3 is made up of 16 amino acids. CDR3 bases: TGTGCCAGTGGGGGGACAGGGGGTAATAGCAATCAGCCCCAGCATTTT. Translated: CASGGTGGNSNQPQHF.

This clonotype occurred many times. The chain couples TRBV7-2 to TRBJ2-4; 12 nucleotides align to TRBD2. The CDR3 has 15 amino acids. V lost 4 bases, J lost 5 bases, and 3 bases stayed unmatched. Germline V gene data show CDR1 as SGHTA and CDR2 as FQGNSA. The CDR3 reads CASSSWTSGENIQYF. The CDR3 bases are TGTGCCAGCAGCTCTTGGACTAGCGGGGAAAACATTCAGTACTTC.

Many counts were recorded for this clonotype. The rearrangement links TRBV11-2 to TRBJ2-7; D unclear. Trimming removed 1 base from V and 11 bases from J, with 9 bases in between. This CDR3 region has 11 residues. Germline V gene sequence: CDR1 SGHAT, CDR2 FQNNGV. The CDR3 region is CASSLGTKEYF. CDR3 coding DNA: TGTGCCAGCAGCTTAGGCACAAAGGAGTACTTC.

The chain employs TRBV4-2 and TRBJ2-4; D not certain. The CDR3 contains 14 residues. Trimming shortened V by 2 bases and J by 0 bases, and 5 bases separated the two germline ends. Germline V lookup: CDR1 LGHNA, CDR2 YNFKEQ. The CDR3 DNA follows: TGTGCCAGCAGCCAACGGTTAGCCAAAAACATTCAGTACTTC. It translates to CASSQRLAKNIQYF.

This clonotype showed up many times. V usage is TRBV5-1 and J usage is TRBJ2-7; 11 nucleotides match TRBD1. The CDR3 runs 16 residues. The J segment lost 3 bases and the V segment lost 4 bases, leaving 9 bases of the junction unmatched. The germline gives CDR1 SGHRS, CDR2 YFSETQ. The CDR3 DNA reads as TGCGCCAGCAGCACGGACCGGACAGGGGGCTTCTACGAGCAGTACTTC. Protein sequence: CASSTDRTGGFYEQYF.

This clonotype was found many times. V gene TRBV2 combines with J gene TRBJ2-3; TRBD2 aligns across 9 bases. V shed 3 bases and J 6 bases; nucleotides not matched to a gene: 7. Germline CDR1 is SNHLY and CDR2 is FYNNEI. CDR3 length: 15 amino acids. CDR3 nucleotide sequence: TGTGCCAGCAGTGAGCTAGCGGGAAGTGTCGATACGCAGTATTTT. Amino acid sequence: CASSELAGSVDTQYF.